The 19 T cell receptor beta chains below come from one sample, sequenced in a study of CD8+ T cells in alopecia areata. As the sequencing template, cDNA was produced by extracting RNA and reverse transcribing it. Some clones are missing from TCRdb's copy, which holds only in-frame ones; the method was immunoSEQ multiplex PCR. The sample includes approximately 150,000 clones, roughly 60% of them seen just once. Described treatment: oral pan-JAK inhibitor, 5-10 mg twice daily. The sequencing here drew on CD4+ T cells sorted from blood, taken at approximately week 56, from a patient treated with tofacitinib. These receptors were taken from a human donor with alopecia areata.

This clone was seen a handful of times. The CDR3: CATSTRTELYGYTF. In DNA form, the CDR3 reads TGTGCCACCAGCACAAGGACTGAGTTATATGGCTACACCTTC. The V call is TRBV15, the J call TRBJ1-2; D is ambiguous. The CDR3 has 14 amino acids. The germline V gene encodes CDR1 LNHNV and CDR2 YYDKDF (reference sequence). With 4 bases removed from V and 5 bases from J, the gap between germline ends came to 14 bases. Full variable domain (remainder filled in from reference TRBV15 and TRBJ1-2): DAMVIQNPRYQVTQFGKPVTLSCSQTLNHNVMYWYQQKSSQAPKLLFHYYDKDFNNEADTPDNFQSRRPNTSFCFLDIRSPGLGDTAMYLCATSTRTELYGYTFGSGTRLTVV.

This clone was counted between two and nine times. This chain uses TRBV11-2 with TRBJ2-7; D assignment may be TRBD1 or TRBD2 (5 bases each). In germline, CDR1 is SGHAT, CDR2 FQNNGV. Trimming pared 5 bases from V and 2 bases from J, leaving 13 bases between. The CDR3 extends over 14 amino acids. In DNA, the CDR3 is TGTGCCAGCAGCGCCCGGGACGGAGCCTACGAGCAGTACTTC. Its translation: CASSARDGAYEQYF.

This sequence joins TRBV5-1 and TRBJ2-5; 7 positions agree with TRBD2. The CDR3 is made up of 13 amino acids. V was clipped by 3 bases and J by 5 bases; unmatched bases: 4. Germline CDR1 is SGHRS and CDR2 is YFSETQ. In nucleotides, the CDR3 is TGCGCCAGCAGCTCCCCGGGGGGTGAGACCCAGTACTTC. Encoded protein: CASSSPGGETQYF.

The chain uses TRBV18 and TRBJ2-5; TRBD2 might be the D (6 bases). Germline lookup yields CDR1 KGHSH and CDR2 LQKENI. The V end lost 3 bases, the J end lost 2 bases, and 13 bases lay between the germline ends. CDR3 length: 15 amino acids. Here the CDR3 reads CASSPYRTNQETQYF. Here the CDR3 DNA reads TGTGCCAGCTCACCCTACCGGACTAATCAAGAGACCCAGTACTTC.

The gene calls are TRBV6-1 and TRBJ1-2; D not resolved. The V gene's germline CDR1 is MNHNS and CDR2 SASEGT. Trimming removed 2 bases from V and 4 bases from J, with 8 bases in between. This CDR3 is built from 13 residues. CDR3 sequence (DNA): TGTGCCAGCAGTGAATTCAGCGGCTATGGCTACACCTTC. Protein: CASSEFSGYGYTF.

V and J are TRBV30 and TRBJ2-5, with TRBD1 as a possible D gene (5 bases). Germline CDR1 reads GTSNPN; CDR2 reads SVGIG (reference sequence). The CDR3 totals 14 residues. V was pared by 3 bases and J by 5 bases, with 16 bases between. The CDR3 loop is CAWRPRGYGETQYF. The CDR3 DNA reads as TGTGCCTGGAGACCTAGGGGCTACGGGGAGACCCAGTACTTC. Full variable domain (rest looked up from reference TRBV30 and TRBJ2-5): SQTIHQWPATLVQPVGSPLSLECTVEGTSNPNLYWYRQAAGRGLQLLFYSVGIGQISSEVPQNLSASRPQDRQFILSSKKLLLSDSGFYLCAWRPRGYGETQYFGPGTRLLVL.

The CDR3 here is CASSSGLDTEAFF. CDR3 DNA sequence: TGTGCCAGCAGTTCAGGGCTTGACACTGAAGCTTTCTTT. The rearrangement links TRBV2 to TRBJ1-1; D may be TRBD1 (5 bases). Looked up from germline, CDR1 is SNHLY and CDR2 is FYNNEI. The V end was cut by 5 bases, the J end by 3 bases, with 10 bases between. CDR3 length: 13 residues.

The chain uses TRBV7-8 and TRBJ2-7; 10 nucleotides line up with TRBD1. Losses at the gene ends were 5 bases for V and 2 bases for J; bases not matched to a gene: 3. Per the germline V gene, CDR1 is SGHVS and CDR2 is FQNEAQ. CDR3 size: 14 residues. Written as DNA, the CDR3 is TGTGCCAGCAGCGCCGGACAGGGGGCCTACGAGCAGTACTTC. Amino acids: CASSAGQGAYEQYF.

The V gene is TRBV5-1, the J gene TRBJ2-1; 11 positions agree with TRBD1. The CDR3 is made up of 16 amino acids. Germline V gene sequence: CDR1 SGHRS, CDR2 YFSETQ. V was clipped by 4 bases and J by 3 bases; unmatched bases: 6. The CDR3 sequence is CASSPWTGGGYNEQFF. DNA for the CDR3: TGCGCCAGCAGCCCATGGACAGGGGGCGGCTACAATGAGCAGTTCTTC.

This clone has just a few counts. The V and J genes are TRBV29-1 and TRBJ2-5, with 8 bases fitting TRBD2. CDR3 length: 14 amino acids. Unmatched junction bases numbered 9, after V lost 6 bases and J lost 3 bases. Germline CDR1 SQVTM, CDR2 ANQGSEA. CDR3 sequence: CSVRRGGQKETQYF. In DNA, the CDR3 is TGCAGCGTCCGCCGCGGGGGGCAAAAAGAGACCCAGTACTTC.

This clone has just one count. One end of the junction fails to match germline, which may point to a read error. The CDR3 here is CAVRPDRADTEAFF. The CDR3, as DNA: TGTGCCGTCAGACCCGACAGGGCGGACACTGAAGCTTTCTTT. The chain uses TRBV10-3 and TRBJ1-1; 7 bases map to TRBD1. Per germline, CDR1 ENHRY and CDR2 SYGVKD. The CDR3 is made up of 14 amino acids.

The CDR3 DNA reads TGTGCCAGCAGTTTCTCCCGTAGGGGAGAGGCTTTCTTT. Translating gives CASSFSRRGEAFF. The V and J genes are TRBV27 and TRBJ1-1; a weak D match, TRBD1 (5 bases). Trimming cost V 3 bases and J 11 bases, with 16 bases left between them. The V gene's germline CDR1 is MNHEY and CDR2 SMNVEV (reference sequence). The CDR3 runs 13 residues.

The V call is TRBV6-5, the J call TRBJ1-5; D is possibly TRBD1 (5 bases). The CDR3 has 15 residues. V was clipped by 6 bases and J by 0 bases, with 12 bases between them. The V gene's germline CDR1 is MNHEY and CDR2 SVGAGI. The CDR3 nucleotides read TGTGCCAGCAGACCCCAGGGAAATAGCAATCAGCCCCAGCATTTT. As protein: CASRPQGNSNQPQHF.

In DNA form, the CDR3 reads TGTGCCAGCAGCCGGACAGGGAGGGAGTTCTTC. Encoded protein: CASSRTGREFF. The chain joins TRBV7-9 to TRBJ2-1; tentatively, D is TRBD1 (8 bases). CDR3 size: 11 residues. Trimming removed 5 bases from V and 14 bases from J, with 13 bases in between. CDR1 SEHNR and CDR2 FQNEAQ come from the germline V gene (reference sequence).

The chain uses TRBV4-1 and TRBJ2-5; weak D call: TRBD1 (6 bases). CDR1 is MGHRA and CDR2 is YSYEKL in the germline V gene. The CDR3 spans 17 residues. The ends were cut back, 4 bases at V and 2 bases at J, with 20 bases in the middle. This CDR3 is CASSPIQGFAAQETQYF. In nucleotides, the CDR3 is TGCGCCAGCAGCCCTATACAGGGATTCGCAGCGCAAGAGACCCAGTACTTC.

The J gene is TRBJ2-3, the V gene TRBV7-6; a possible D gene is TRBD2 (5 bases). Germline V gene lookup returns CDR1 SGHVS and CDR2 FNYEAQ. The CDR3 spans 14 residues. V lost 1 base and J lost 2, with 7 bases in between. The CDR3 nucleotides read TGTGCCAGCAGCTTAGGAGGGTACACAGATACGCAGTATTTT. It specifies CASSLGGYTDTQYF.

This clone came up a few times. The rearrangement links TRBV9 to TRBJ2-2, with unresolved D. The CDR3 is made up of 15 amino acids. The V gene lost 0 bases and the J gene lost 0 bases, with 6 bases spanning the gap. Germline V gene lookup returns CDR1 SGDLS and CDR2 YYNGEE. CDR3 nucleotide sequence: TGTGCCAGCAGCGTAGCGACAACGAACACCGGGGAGCTGTTTTTT. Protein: CASSVATTNTGELFF.

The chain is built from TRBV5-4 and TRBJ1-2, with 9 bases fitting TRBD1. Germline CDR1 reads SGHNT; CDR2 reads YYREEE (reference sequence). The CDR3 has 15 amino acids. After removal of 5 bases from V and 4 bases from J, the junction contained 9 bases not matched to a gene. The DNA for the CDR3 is TGTGCCAGCAGACCACAGGGGGCAATCGGCTATGGCTACACCTTC. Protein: CASRPQGAIGYGYTF.

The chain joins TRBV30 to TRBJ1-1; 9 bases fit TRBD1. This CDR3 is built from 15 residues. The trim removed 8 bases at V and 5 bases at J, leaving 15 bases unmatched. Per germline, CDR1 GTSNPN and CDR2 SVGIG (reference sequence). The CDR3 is CATDRGDTFATEAFF. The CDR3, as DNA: TGTGCCACTGACAGGGGGGATACCTTCGCTACTGAAGCTTTCTTT.